A single sample is the source of the 20 T cell receptor beta chains below, sequenced in a study of patients and donors after allogeneic stem cell transplantation. A single record per CDR3 protein comes from TCRdb applying MiXCR to the RT-PCR reads. The data contain approximately 200,000 distinct CDR3 sequences, roughly 40% of them singletons. Sequenced: blood, either unsorted or a sorted T cell fraction (not recorded which). Receptor source: a human donor who was either an allogeneic HSCT recipient or a stem cell or donor lymphocyte infusion donor (not recorded which). It is not recorded whose cells these are; they may come from a transplant donor.

The rearrangement joins TRBV5-6 to TRBJ2-7; D unclear. This CDR3 spans 14 amino acids. V was pared by 1 base and J by 1 base, with 9 bases between. From germline, CDR1 is SGHDT and CDR2 YYEEEE. The CDR3 DNA follows: TGTGCCAGCAGCTTGTTGACACCTTCCTACGAGCAGTACTTC. Protein sequence: CASSLLTPSYEQYF.

The table lists this clonotype with a few counts. The chain has TRBV4-1 and TRBJ1-1; D gene ambiguous. Germline V gene lookup returns CDR1 MGHRA and CDR2 YSYEKL. The CDR3 has 12 residues. Trimming cost V 0 bases and J 10 bases, with 9 bases left between them. CDR3: CASSQDGLTAFF. CDR3 DNA: TGCGCCAGCAGCCAAGATGGGTTAACAGCTTTCTTT.

This clonotype has more than one count but fewer than ten. The gene calls are TRBV4-3 and TRBJ1-2; unclear D gene. Germline CDR1 and CDR2: LGHNA and YSLEER. V was clipped by 3 bases and J by 7 bases, with 18 bases between them. The CDR3 runs 15 residues. CDR3: CASSQLPPIRAGYTF. Written as DNA, the CDR3 is TGCGCCAGCAGCCAGTTACCCCCAATAAGGGCTGGCTACACCTTC.

This chain uses TRBV6-4 with TRBJ1-5; perhaps TRBD1 as D (5 bases). Germline V gives CDR1 MRHNA, CDR2 SNTAGT. The germline V and J ends were trimmed by 0 bases and 6 bases, with 9 bases remaining between them. The CDR3 consists of 14 residues. This chain's CDR3 is CASSDSPGGQPQHF. The CDR3 DNA sequence: TGTGCCAGCAGTGACTCGCCGGGGGGTCAGCCCCAGCATTTT.

V gene TRBV12-3 or TRBV12-4 combines with J gene TRBJ1-4; D is undetermined. This CDR3 region has 14 residues. Trimming cost V 5 bases and J 5 bases, with 12 bases left between them. CDR3 DNA sequence: TGTGCCAGCAGTCAAAACCTAAGAAATGAAAAACTGTTTTTT. It encodes CASSQNLRNEKLFF.

The V and J genes are TRBV20-1 and TRBJ1-5; D is undetermined. This CDR3 region has 12 residues. Germline V gene lookup returns CDR1 DFQATT and CDR2 SNEGSKA (reference sequence). The V end was cut by 1 base, the J end by 2 bases, with 3 bases between. For the CDR3, the DNA is TGCAGTGCTAGAGCGGGCAATCAGCCCCAGCATTTT. Its protein is CSARAGNQPQHF.

This rearrangement joins TRBV19 to TRBJ2-3; D may be TRBD2 (5 bases). Germline V gene sequence: CDR1 LNHDA, CDR2 SQIVND (reference sequence). The CDR3 has 14 residues. Trimming shortened V by 1 base and J by 2 bases, and 7 bases separated the two germline ends. The CDR3 DNA reads as TGTGCCAGTAGTATAGCTAGCCCCACAGATACGCAGTATTTT. It is translated as CASSIASPTDTQYF.

This clonotype was seen more than once but under ten times. The V gene is TRBV12-3 or TRBV12-4, the J gene TRBJ1-1; TRBD1 matches at 9 bases. The CDR3 totals 15 residues. J lost 2 bases, V lost 3 bases, and 4 bases had no gene match. The CDR3 DNA follows: TGTGCCAGCAGTTTGGGACAGGGTGGCAACACTGAAGCTTTCTTT. Its protein is CASSLGQGGNTEAFF.

This clonotype was observed a few times. V gene TRBV30 combines with J gene TRBJ1-1; the D gene is possibly TRBD1 (5 bases). The CDR3 totals 16 residues. In germline, CDR1 is GTSNPN, CDR2 SVGIG (reference sequence). V was pared by 2 bases and J by 0 bases, with 16 bases between. The CDR3 spells CAWSTGPGGMNTEAFF. DNA of the CDR3: TGTGCCTGGAGTACAGGCCCCGGAGGCATGAACACTGAAGCTTTCTTT.

V usage is TRBV6-1 and J usage is TRBJ2-5; the D is unclear. CDR3 size: 12 residues. V lost 1 base to trimming and J lost 5 bases, with 5 bases between them. CDR1 and CDR2 from the germline V gene are MNHNS and SASEGT. The CDR3 DNA follows: TGTGCCAGCAGTGAAGTGTGGGAGACCCAGTACTTC. This sequence encodes CASSEVWETQYF.

V and J are TRBV7-9 and TRBJ1-2, with D perhaps TRBD1 (6 bases). Germline assignment: CDR1 SEHNR and CDR2 FQNEAQ (reference sequence). Trimming took 5 bases from V and 4 from J, leaving 11 bases between them. CDR3 length: 13 residues. CDR3 residues: CASSRTEVYGYTF. In DNA form, the CDR3 reads TGTGCCAGCAGCAGGACAGAGGTCTATGGCTACACCTTC.

The V and J genes are TRBV12-3 or TRBV12-4 and TRBJ2-5, with D hard to call. With 3 bases removed from V and 3 bases from J, the gap between germline ends came to 5 bases. The CDR3 spans 12 residues. The CDR3 DNA sequence: TGTGCCAGCAGTTTCGGAGAAGAGACCCAGTACTTC. It is translated as CASSFGEETQYF.

This clonotype was recorded a few times. The V call is TRBV6-5, the J call TRBJ2-5; possible D gene TRBD1, 5 bases. V lost 1 base and J lost 1, with 10 bases in between. Per germline, CDR1 MNHEY and CDR2 SVGAGI. The CDR3 has 15 residues. The CDR3, as DNA: TGTGCCAGCAGTTACTTGGGGCAGCTCCAAGAGACCCAGTACTTC. It codes for CASSYLGQLQETQYF.

This chain connects TRBV7-2 to TRBJ1-2, with 10 positions matching TRBD1. Germline assignment: CDR1 SGHTA and CDR2 FQGNSA. Unmatched junction bases numbered 10, after V lost 2 bases and J lost 1 base. This CDR3 contains 18 residues. The CDR3, as DNA: TGTGCCAGCAGCTTAATCCGGGACAGGGGTCTCCATAACTATGGCTACACCTTC. It yields the protein CASSLIRDRGLHNYGYTF.

This clonotype appeared a few times. This chain links TRBV2 with TRBJ1-1, with 12 bases that match TRBD1. The CDR3 contains 18 residues. Losses at the gene ends were 0 bases for V and 0 bases for J; bases not matched to a gene: 5. Per germline, CDR1 SNHLY and CDR2 FYNNEI. CDR3 in amino acids: CASSEAGQGASVNTEAFF. DNA of the CDR3: TGTGCCAGCAGTGAAGCGGGACAGGGGGCGTCCGTGAACACTGAAGCTTTCTTT.

The V gene is TRBV7-3, the J gene TRBJ2-1; D gene unclear. Germline CDR1 reads SGHTA; CDR2 reads FQGTGA. This CDR3 comprises 16 residues. V dropped 5 bases and J dropped 3 bases, with 17 bases sitting between them. The CDR3: CASSPGPLVNYNEQFF. DNA for the CDR3: TGTGCCAGCAGCCCCGGACCCTTAGTTAACTACAATGAGCAGTTCTTC.

The chain combines TRBV9 with TRBJ2-5; TRBD2 matches 8 bases. The CDR3 totals 15 residues. V lost 0 bases, J lost 5 bases, and 6 bases stayed unmatched. Germline V CDR1 and CDR2: SGDLS, YYNGEE. The CDR3 reads CASSVAGGLWETQYF. The CDR3 DNA reads TGTGCCAGCAGCGTAGCGGGAGGGCTTTGGGAGACCCAGTACTTC.

The chain couples TRBV29-1 to TRBJ2-1, with a possible D match to TRBD2 (5 bases). CDR3 length equals 13 residues. Germline CDR1 and CDR2: SQVTM and ANQGSEA. V gave up 3 bases and J gave up 3 bases, with 9 bases separating them. The CDR3 loop reads CSVDGENYNEQFF. As DNA, the CDR3 is TGCAGCGTTGACGGGGAAAACTACAATGAGCAGTTCTTC.

This clonotype has more than one count but fewer than ten. The V and J genes are TRBV27 and TRBJ1-6; weak D call: TRBD1 (5 bases). Germline V gene sequence: CDR1 MNHEY, CDR2 SMNVEV (reference sequence). The CDR3 contains 12 residues. The V end was cut by 3 bases, the J end by 10 bases, with 7 bases between. Here the CDR3 reads CASSFYRSPLHF. Written as DNA, the CDR3 is TGTGCCAGCAGTTTCTACAGGTCACCCCTCCACTTT.

The chain recombines TRBV7-9 with TRBJ2-4, with D uncertain. The CDR3 is 14 amino acids. Trimming stripped 0 bases from V and 0 bases from J, with 3 bases between. Germline V gene lookup returns CDR1 SEHNR and CDR2 FQNEAQ (reference sequence). The CDR3 region has the DNA TGTGCCAGCAGCTTAGCCCGAGCCAAAAACATTCAGTACTTC. It codes for CASSLARAKNIQYF.